Shown below are 21 T cell receptor beta chains from a single sample sequenced in a study of cytomegalovirus exposure and HLA in healthy donors. The PCR ran on 60 Vbeta and 13 Jbeta primers. The protocol was immunoSEQ multiplex PCR, while the TCRdb copy is restricted to in-frame clones and leaves out a portion. The table records 90,000 or so clones, under 80% of them present only once. Sequenced input: PBMCs. These TCRs come from a boy between 10 and 17 years old in good health and CMV-seronegative.

J is TRBJ2-1 and V is TRBV29-1, with D maybe TRBD2 (6 bases). Germline lookup yields CDR1 SQVTM and CDR2 ANQGSEA. V lost 5 bases to trimming and J lost 9 bases, with 17 bases between them. The CDR3 runs to 13 residues. CDR3 amino acids: CSVSDGTGGEQFF. The CDR3 nucleotides are TGCAGCGTTTCGGACGGTACCGGGGGTGAGCAGTTCTTC.

V gene TRBV7-6 combines with J gene TRBJ2-4, with D perhaps matching TRBD1 (6 bases). The V end was cut by 5 bases, the J end by 0 bases, with 23 bases between. CDR3 size: 19 residues. Germline V gene data show CDR1 as SGHVS and CDR2 as FNYEAQ. The CDR3 nucleotides read TGTGCCAGCAGCCTAAGCCCCCCATTTGGACAGCTAGCCAAAAACATTCAGTACTTC. Its translation: CASSLSPPFGQLAKNIQYF.

Remarks on this clone: A junction boundary mismatches the germline segment, possibly from a read error. This chain uses TRBV28 with TRBJ1-5; D gene uncertain. The CDR3 has 12 residues. In germline, CDR1 is MDHEN, CDR2 SYDVKM. In DNA form, the CDR3 reads TGCACTTCTAGCCGGGACAATCAGCCCCAGCATTTT. As protein: CTSSRDNQPQHF.

The genes are TRBV5-6 and TRBJ1-5; unclear D gene. Germline values: CDR1 SGHDT, CDR2 YYEEEE. The CDR3 loop spans 15 amino acids. The germline V and J ends were trimmed by 4 bases and 0 bases, with 11 bases remaining between them. DNA for the CDR3: TGTGCCAGCAGCCGACGGGTTATTAGCAATCAGCCCCAGCATTTT. Its translation is CASSRRVISNQPQHF.

This clone was observed a handful of times. This chain connects TRBV7-6 to TRBJ2-7; possible D gene TRBD2, 6 bases. The CDR3 sequence is 14 residues long. Germline CDR1 SGHVS, CDR2 FNYEAQ. V gave up 1 base and J gave up 5 bases, with 12 bases separating them. In nucleotides, the CDR3 is TGTGCCAGCAGCTTAGTCGGGGGAATGGACGAGCAGTACTTC. Translated: CASSLVGGMDEQYF.

This clone was picked up one time. The chain employs TRBV15 and TRBJ1-6; D remains unclear. Germline V gene data show CDR1 as LNHNV and CDR2 as YYDKDF (reference sequence). V lost 2 bases to trimming and J lost 13 bases, with 15 bases between them. The CDR3 covers 14 residues. Here the CDR3 DNA reads TGTGCCACCAGCAGAATAACCTCAGAGGATCCCCTCCACTTT. It encodes CATSRITSEDPLHF.

CDR3 region: CASSPQGAKELFF. The CDR3 coding sequence is TGTGCCAGCAGCCCCCAGGGGGCTAAGGAACTGTTTTTT. V gene TRBV7-9 combines with J gene TRBJ1-4, with TRBD1 matching over 8 bases. The germline gives CDR1 SEHNR, CDR2 FQNEAQ (reference sequence). The CDR3 has 13 residues. Trimming removed 5 bases from V and 12 bases from J; junction bases left unmatched: 8.

V gene TRBV28 combines with J gene TRBJ2-5; perhaps TRBD2 as D (5 bases). The CDR3 spans 15 residues. Germline assignment: CDR1 MDHEN and CDR2 SYDVKM. V was cut by 3 bases and J by 5 bases, with 16 bases left in between. As DNA, the CDR3 is TGTGCCAGCAGTTTGAACCCGGGAAGGCGGGAGACCCAGTACTTC. Its protein is CASSLNPGRRETQYF.

V and J are TRBV30 and TRBJ1-6, with TRBD1 matching 7 bases. The CDR3 sequence is 16 residues long. The junction had 5 bases not matched to a gene; V was cut back by 3 bases and J by 0 bases. Germline V CDR1 and CDR2: GTSNPN, SVGIG (reference sequence). The CDR3 region is CAWRLTGSSYNSPLHF. In DNA form, the CDR3 reads TGTGCCTGGAGACTGACAGGGAGCTCCTATAATTCACCCCTCCACTTT.

The V call is TRBV14, the J call TRBJ1-1, with D maybe TRBD1 (6 bases). The CDR3 extends over 15 amino acids. The V end was cut by 1 base, the J end by 6 bases, with 15 bases between. The germline CDR1 and CDR2 sequences are SGHDN and FVKESK. Here the CDR3 DNA reads TGTGCCAGCAGCCAAGTGCGGCAGGGGAGCGCTGAAGCTTTCTTT. Translation: CASSQVRQGSAEAFF.

This chain joins TRBV6-1 and TRBJ1-5; D is possibly TRBD1 (5 bases). Germline CDR1 reads MNHNS; CDR2 reads SASEGT. The V gene lost 2 bases and the J gene lost 5 bases, with 13 bases spanning the gap. The CDR3 totals 15 residues. In nucleotides, the CDR3 is TGTGCCAGCAGTGAATGGGGGGAGGGTCATCAGCCCCAGCATTTT. Translation gives CASSEWGEGHQPQHF.

V and J are TRBV5-1 and TRBJ2-3; 9 nucleotides agree with TRBD2. The CDR3 runs 16 residues. V was pared by 4 bases and J by 2 bases, with 8 bases of the junction left unmatched. Germline V gene sequence: CDR1 SGHRS, CDR2 YFSETQ. The CDR3 DNA sequence: TGCGCCAGCAGCCTCTTAGCGGGGGCCCTCACAGATACGCAGTATTTT. Translated, it gives CASSLLAGALTDTQYF.

The chain links TRBV25-1 to TRBJ1-2, with D perhaps TRBD1 (6 bases). The length of the CDR3 is 14 residues. Trimming shortened V by 5 bases and J by 3 bases, and 13 bases separated the two germline ends. The V gene's germline CDR1 is MGHDK and CDR2 SYGVNS. CDR3 bases: TGTGCCAGCAGTTCGGCAGGGGACCACTATGGCTACACCTTC. Translated, it gives CASSSAGDHYGYTF.

This chain uses TRBV7-2 with TRBJ2-1, with 8 nucleotides matching TRBD1. This CDR3 contains 15 residues. With 5 bases clipped from V and 7 bases from J, the junction kept 10 bases outside the gene matches. The germline V gene encodes CDR1 SGHTA and CDR2 FQGNSA. The CDR3 spells CASSKGGQVHNEQFF. CDR3 coding DNA: TGTGCCAGCAGCAAAGGGGGACAGGTCCATAATGAGCAGTTCTTC.

This clone was observed a few times. This rearrangement joins TRBV6-5 to TRBJ1-2, with a weak D call TRBD1 (5 bases). The CDR3 covers 14 residues. The V gene lost 5 bases and the J gene lost 3 bases, with 13 bases spanning the gap. Germline CDR1 reads MNHEY; CDR2 reads SVGAGI. This chain's CDR3 is CASSPGGVDYGYTF. The DNA of the CDR3 is TGTGCCAGCAGTCCCGGGGGGGTGGACTATGGCTACACCTTC.

V is TRBV5-4 and J is TRBJ1-1, with TRBD1 identical over 8 bases. V lost 0 bases and J lost 7; bases outside the gene matches: 8. This CDR3 is 15 amino acids long. Germline-derived CDR1 and CDR2 are SGHNT and YYREEE (reference sequence). CDR3 sequence: CASSLGAGGGIEAFF. The CDR3 nucleotides are TGTGCCAGCAGCTTGGGGGCAGGGGGCGGTATTGAAGCTTTCTTT.

This clone was counted only a few times. V gene TRBV30 combines with J gene TRBJ2-5; D unclear. The germline V gene has CDR1 GTSNPN and CDR2 SVGIG (reference sequence). This CDR3 spans 14 amino acids. V lost 4 bases and J lost 1, with 13 bases in between. CDR3 region: CAWTRNSFQETQYF. The DNA of the CDR3 is TGTGCCTGGACTCGAAACAGCTTCCAAGAGACCCAGTACTTC.

This rearrangement joins TRBV10-1 to TRBJ1-1; D remains unclear. The germline CDR1 and CDR2 sequences are WNHNN and SYGVQD (reference sequence). Trimming left V 4 bases short and J 4 bases short, with 10 bases between. The CDR3 totals 13 residues. The CDR3 DNA reads TGCGCCAGCAGTGGAGATCGAGTCACTGAAGCTTTCTTT. Encoded protein: CASSGDRVTEAFF.

The chain joins TRBV7-2 to TRBJ1-5; tentatively, D is TRBD1 (6 bases). The CDR3 totals 13 residues. Germline CDR1 is SGHTA and CDR2 is FQGNSA. Trimming stripped 1 base from V and 7 bases from J, with 8 bases between. CDR3 in DNA: TGTGCCAGCAGCTTAGTGAGGGGGCAGCCCCAGCATTTT. Its translation: CASSLVRGQPQHF.

The chain employs TRBV30 and TRBJ1-1; D might be TRBD1 (5 bases). The CDR3 spans 14 residues. V gave up 0 bases and J gave up 1 base, with 9 bases separating them. Per the germline V gene, CDR1 is GTSNPN and CDR2 is SVGIG (reference sequence). The CDR3 bases are TGTGCCTGGAGTGTTGGGGCAGGGAACACTGAAGCTTTCTTT. As protein: CAWSVGAGNTEAFF.

In nucleotides, the CDR3 is TGTGCCAGCAGTGACGCCGGGACAGTCAAGGGCGGGGAGCTGTTTTTT. Its translation: CASSDAGTVKGGELFF. The J gene is TRBJ2-2, the V gene TRBV25-1, with 7 bases lining up with TRBD1. The CDR3 is 16 residues long. Per the germline V gene, CDR1 is MGHDK and CDR2 is SYGVNS. J lost 7 bases, V lost 3 bases, and 11 bases had no gene match.